The following is a TCR beta chain sequence with its context. The target antigen is unknown. In the PCR, 60 Vbeta and 13 Jbeta primers were used. Sequenced by immunoSEQ multiplex PCR; TCRdb stores in-frame clones only, minus some. Here the sample spans 110,000 to 150,000 clones, roughly 84% being singletons. The V gene's germline CDR1 is SGHTA and CDR2 FQGNSA. This CDR3 spans 13 amino acids. Trimming pared 5 bases from V and 7 bases from J, leaving 11 bases between. This sample is drawn from a study of cytomegalovirus exposure and HLA in healthy donors. General study points: Most likely, a cluster of highly shared sequence variants arose as a sequencing artifact. Most TCR sequences were rare, but some public TCRs occurred in many donors. Some segments of the V type, notably TRBV6-2 and TRBV6-3, were excluded as indistinguishable. Clonal expansion, a later analysis showed, was greater in HLA-associated TCR beta chains than in equally common others.

The receptor was derived from a boy aged 2 to 9 in good health and CMV-seronegative. The sample comprised PBMCs. The chain uses TRBV7-2 and TRBJ1-4; the D is unclear. The CDR3 nucleotides are TGTGCCAGCAGCCTAAACCGGGGTGAAAAACTGTTTTTT. Translated, it gives CASSLNRGEKLFF.